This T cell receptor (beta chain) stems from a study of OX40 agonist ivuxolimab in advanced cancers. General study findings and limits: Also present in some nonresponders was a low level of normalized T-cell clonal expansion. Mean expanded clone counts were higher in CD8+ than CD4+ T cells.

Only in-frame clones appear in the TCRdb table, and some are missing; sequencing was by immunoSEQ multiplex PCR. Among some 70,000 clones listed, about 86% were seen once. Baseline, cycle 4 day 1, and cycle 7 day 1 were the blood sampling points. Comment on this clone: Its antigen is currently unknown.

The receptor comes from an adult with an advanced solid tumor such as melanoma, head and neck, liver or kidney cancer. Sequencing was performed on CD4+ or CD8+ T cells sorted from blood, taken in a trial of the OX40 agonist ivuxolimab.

CDR3 sequence reads: CAISVGQGEGTQYF. CDR3 coding DNA: TGTGCCATCAGTGTGGGGCAGGGTGAAGGTACGCAGTATTTT. The V and J genes are TRBV10-3 and TRBJ2-3, with a weak D call TRBD1 (5 bases). The germline gives CDR1 ENHRY, CDR2 SYGVKD. CDR3 length: 14 amino acids. Trimming shortened V by 4 bases and J by 8 bases, and 16 bases separated the two germline ends.